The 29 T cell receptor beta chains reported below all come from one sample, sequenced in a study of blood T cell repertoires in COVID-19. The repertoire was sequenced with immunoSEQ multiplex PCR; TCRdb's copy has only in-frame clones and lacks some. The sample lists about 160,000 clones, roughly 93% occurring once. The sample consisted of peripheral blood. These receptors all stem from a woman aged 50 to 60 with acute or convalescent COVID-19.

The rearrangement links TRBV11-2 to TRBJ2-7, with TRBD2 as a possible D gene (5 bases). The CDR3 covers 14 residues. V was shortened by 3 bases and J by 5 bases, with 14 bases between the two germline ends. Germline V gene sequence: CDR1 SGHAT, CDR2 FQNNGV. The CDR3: CASSFLEGVNEQYF. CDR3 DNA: TGTGCCAGCAGCTTTCTTGAGGGTGTGAACGAGCAGTACTTC.

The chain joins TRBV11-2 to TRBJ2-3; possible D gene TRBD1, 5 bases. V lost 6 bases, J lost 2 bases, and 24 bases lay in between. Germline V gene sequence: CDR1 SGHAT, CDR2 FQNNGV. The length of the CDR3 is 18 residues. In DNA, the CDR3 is TGTGCCAGCAGTCCAGTCCCGGCAGGGCAAGGAGACACAGATACGCAGTATTTT. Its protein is CASSPVPAGQGDTDTQYF.

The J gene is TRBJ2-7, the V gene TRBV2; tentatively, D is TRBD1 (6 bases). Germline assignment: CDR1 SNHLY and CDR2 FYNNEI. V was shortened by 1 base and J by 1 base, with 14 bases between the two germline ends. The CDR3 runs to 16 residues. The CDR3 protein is CASSEGRDTYSYEQYF. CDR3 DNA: TGTGCCAGCAGTGAAGGCCGGGACACCTATTCCTACGAGCAGTACTTC.

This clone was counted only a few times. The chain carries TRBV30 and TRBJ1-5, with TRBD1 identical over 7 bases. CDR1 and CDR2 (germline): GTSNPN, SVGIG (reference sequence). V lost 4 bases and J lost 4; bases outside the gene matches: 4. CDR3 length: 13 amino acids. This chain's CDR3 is CAWTGGMNQPQHF. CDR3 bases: TGTGCCTGGACAGGGGGAATGAATCAGCCCCAGCATTTT.

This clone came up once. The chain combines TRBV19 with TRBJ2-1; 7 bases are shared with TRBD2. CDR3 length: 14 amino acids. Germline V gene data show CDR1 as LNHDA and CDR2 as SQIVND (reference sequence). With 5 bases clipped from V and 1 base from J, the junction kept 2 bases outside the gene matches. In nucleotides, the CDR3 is TGTGCCAGTAGTCCGGGGGGTTCCTACAATGAGCAGTTCTTC. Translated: CASSPGGSYNEQFF.

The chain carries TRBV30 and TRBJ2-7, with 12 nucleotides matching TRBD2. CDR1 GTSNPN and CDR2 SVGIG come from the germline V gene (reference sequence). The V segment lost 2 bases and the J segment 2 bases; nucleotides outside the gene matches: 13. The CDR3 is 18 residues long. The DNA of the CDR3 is TGTGCCTGGAGTCCCTCAATCCTAGCGGGGGGGCCACCCTACGAGCAGTACTTC. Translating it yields CAWSPSILAGGPPYEQYF.

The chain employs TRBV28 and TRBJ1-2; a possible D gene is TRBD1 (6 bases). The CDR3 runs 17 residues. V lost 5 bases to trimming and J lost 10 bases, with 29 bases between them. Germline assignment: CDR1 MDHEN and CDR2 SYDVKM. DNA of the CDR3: TGTGCCAGCAGTATACGACAGGCCTCGCGTGTTATGACCGACTACACCTTC. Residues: CASSIRQASRVMTDYTF.

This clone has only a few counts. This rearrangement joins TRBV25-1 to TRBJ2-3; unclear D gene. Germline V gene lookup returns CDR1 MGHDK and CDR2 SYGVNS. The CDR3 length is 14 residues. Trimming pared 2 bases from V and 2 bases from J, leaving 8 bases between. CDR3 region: CASSEGEYTDTQYF. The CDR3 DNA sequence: TGTGCCAGCAGTGAAGGAGAGTACACAGATACGCAGTATTTT.

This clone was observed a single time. CDR3 DNA: TGTGCCTGGATCAACAGGGCTAGCACAGATACGCAGTATTTT. This codes for CAWINRASTDTQYF. The chain is built from TRBV30 and TRBJ2-3, with D tentatively TRBD1 (6 bases). The CDR3 consists of 14 residues. Germline V gene data show CDR1 as GTSNPN and CDR2 as SVGIG (reference sequence). Trimming took 4 bases from V and 0 from J, leaving 11 bases between them.

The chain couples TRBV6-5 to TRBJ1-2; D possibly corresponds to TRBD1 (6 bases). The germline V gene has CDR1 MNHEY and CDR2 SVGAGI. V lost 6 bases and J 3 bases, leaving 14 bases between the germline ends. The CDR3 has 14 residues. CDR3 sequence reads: CASRGRGNDYGYTF. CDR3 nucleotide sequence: TGTGCCAGCAGGGGCAGGGGTAACGACTATGGCTACACCTTC.

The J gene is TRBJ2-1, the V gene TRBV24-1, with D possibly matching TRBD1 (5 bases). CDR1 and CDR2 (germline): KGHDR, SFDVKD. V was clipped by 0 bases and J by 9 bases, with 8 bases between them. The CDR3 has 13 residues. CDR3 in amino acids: CATSDLGQGEQFF. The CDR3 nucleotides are TGTGCCACCAGTGATTTGGGTCAGGGTGAGCAGTTCTTC.

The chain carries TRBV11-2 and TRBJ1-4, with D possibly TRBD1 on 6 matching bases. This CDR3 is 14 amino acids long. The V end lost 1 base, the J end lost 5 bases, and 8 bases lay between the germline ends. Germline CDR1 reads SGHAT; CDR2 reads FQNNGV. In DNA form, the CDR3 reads TGTGCCAGCAGCTTAGGGCAGGGGAATGAAAAACTGTTTTTT. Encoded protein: CASSLGQGNEKLFF.

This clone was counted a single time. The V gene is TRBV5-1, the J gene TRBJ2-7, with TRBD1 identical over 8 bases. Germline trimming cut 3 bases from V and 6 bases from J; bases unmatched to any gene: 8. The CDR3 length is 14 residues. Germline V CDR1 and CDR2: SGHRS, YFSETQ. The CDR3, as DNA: TGCGCCAGCAGCTCTCGGATGGACAGGGCCGAGCAGTACTTC. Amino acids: CASSSRMDRAEQYF.

CDR3 residues: CASSLGQTTNEKLFF. CDR3 in DNA: TGTGCCAGCAGCTTGGGACAGACAACTAATGAAAAACTGTTTTTT. The gene calls are TRBV5-5 and TRBJ1-4; D possibly corresponds to TRBD1 (5 bases). CDR1 SGHKS and CDR2 YYEKEE come from the germline V gene (reference sequence). The CDR3 runs 15 residues. Trimming left V 0 bases short and J 0 bases short, with 6 bases between.

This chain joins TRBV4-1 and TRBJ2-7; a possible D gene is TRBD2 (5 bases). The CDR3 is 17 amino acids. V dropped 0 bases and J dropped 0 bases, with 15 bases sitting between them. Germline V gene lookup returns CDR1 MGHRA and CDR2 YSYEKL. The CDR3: CASSQDRGEESSYEQYF. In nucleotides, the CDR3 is TGCGCCAGCAGCCAAGATCGGGGTGAGGAGAGCTCCTACGAGCAGTACTTC.

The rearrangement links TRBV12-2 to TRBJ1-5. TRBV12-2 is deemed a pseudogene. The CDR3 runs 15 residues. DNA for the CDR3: TGTGCAAGTCGCTTAATCGGAGTTAGCAATCAGCCCCAGCATTTT. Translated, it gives CASRLIGVSNQPQHF.

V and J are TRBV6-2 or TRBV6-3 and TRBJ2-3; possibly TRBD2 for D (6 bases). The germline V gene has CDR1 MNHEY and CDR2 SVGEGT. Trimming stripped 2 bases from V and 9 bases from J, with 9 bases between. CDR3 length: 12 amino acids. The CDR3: CASSYVGRTQYF. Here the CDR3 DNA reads TGTGCCAGCAGTTACGTGGGGAGGACGCAGTATTTT.

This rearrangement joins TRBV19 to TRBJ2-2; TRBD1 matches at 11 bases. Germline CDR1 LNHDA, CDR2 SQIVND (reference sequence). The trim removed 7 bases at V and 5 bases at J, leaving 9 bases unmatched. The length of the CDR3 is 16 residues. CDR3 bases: TGTGCCAGTACCCTACGGACAGGGGGCAATACCGGGGAGCTGTTTTTT. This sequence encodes CASTLRTGGNTGELFF. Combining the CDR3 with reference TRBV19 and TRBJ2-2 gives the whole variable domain DGGITQSPKYLFRKEGQNVTLSCEQNLNHDAMYWYRQDPGQGLRLIYYSQIVNDFQKGDIAEGYSVSREKKESFPLTVTSAQKNPTAFYLCASTLRTGGNTGELFFGEGSRLTVL.

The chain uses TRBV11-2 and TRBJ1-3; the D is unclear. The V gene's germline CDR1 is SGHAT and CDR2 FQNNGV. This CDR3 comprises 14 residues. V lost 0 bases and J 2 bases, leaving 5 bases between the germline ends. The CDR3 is CASSLDTAGNTIYF. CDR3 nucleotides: TGTGCCAGCAGCTTAGATACGGCTGGAAACACCATATATTTT.

The CDR3 sequence: CASSQDETGDNEKLFF. The CDR3 DNA sequence: TGTGCCAGCAGCCAAGATGAGACAGGGGATAATGAAAAACTGTTTTTT. V usage is TRBV3-1 (or the pseudogene TRBV3-2) and J usage is TRBJ1-4, with 8 bases aligning to TRBD1. With V trimmed by 0 bases and J by 4 bases, 4 bases remained unmatched. The germline V gene has CDR1 LGHDT and CDR2 YNNKEL (reference sequence). The CDR3 runs 16 residues.

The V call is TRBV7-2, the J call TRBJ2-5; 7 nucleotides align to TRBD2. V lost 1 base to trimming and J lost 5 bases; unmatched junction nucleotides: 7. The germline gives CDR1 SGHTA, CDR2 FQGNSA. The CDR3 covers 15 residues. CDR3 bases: TGTGCCAGCAGCTTAGTATCGCGGGGAGGGGAGACCCAGTACTTC. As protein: CASSLVSRGGETQYF.

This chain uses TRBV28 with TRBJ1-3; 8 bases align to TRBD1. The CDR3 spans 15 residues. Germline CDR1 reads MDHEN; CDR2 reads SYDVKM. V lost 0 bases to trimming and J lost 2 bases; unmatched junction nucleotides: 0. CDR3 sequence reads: CASSLWDRAGNTIYF. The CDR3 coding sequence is TGTGCCAGCAGTTTATGGGACAGGGCTGGAAACACCATATATTTT.

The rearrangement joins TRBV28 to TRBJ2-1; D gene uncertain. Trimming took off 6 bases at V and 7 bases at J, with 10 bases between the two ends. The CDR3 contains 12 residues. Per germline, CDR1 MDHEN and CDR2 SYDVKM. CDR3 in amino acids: CASRPPQNEQFF. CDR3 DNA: TGTGCCAGCAGACCCCCACAGAATGAGCAGTTCTTC.

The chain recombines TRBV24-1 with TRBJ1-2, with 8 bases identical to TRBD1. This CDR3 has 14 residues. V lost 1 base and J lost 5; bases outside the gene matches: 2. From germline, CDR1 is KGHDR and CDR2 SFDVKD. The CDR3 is CATSDFRTGYGYTF. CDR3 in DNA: TGTGCCACCAGTGATTTCCGGACAGGGTATGGCTACACCTTC.

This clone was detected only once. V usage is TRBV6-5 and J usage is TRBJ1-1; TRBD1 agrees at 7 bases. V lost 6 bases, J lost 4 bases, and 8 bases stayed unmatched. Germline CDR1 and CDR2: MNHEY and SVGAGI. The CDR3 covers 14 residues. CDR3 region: CASRPGGSSTEAFF. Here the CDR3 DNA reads TGTGCCAGCAGGCCAGGGGGGTCGAGCACTGAAGCTTTCTTT.

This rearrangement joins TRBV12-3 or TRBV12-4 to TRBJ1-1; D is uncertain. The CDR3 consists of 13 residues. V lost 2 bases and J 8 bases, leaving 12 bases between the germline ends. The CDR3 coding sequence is TGTGCCAGCAGTTTATACTCCTCGATGGAAGCTTTCTTT. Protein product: CASSLYSSMEAFF.

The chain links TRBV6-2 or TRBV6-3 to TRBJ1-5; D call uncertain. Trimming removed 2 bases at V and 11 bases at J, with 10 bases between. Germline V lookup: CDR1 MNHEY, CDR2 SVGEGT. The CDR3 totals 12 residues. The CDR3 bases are TGTGCCAGCAGTTACCTCCCGGGGACCCAGCATTTT. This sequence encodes CASSYLPGTQHF.

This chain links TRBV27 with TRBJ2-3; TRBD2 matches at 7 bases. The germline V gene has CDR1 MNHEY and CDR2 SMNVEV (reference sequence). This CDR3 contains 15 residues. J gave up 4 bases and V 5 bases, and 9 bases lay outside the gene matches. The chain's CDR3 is CASSISGEGSDTQYF. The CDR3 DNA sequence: TGTGCCAGCAGTATAAGCGGGGAGGGTTCAGATACGCAGTATTTT.

Written as DNA, the CDR3 is TGTGCCAGCAGCCCGGGACAGTACCCGGGGGAGCAGTACTTC. Its protein product is CASSPGQYPGEQYF. The chain combines TRBV7-9 with TRBJ2-7, with 7 bases aligning to TRBD1. The CDR3 consists of 14 residues. Germline loops: CDR1 SEHNR, CDR2 FQNEAQ (reference sequence). V was clipped by 5 bases and J by 7 bases; unmatched bases: 11.